This T cell receptor beta chain derives from a study of blood T cell repertoires in COVID-19. Turning to the study itself: Acute and convalescent COVID-19 samples came from the United States, Italy and Spain.

The germline CDR1 and CDR2 sequences are SGHTA and FQGTGA. The CDR3 is 12 amino acids. Trimming took 5 bases from V and 12 from J; bases not matched to a gene: 3. The repertoire was sequenced with immunoSEQ multiplex PCR; TCRdb's copy has only in-frame clones and lacks some. Seen here are over 350,000 clones, approximately 89% observed once, and the top ten hold roughly 0.86%. Individuals aged roughly 18 to 90 years were recruited from some 26 US areas. All exposed participants met a person with COVID-19 within 2 weeks before entering the study. The rearrangement uses TRBV7-3 and TRBJ1-6, with 8 bases identical to TRBD1. The sample was PBMCs or T cells enriched from blood (not recorded which). The source of this sequence is a woman in her thirties or forties who had been exposed to COVID-19. The CDR3 spells CASSTGQGPLHF. Written as DNA, the CDR3 is TGTGCCAGCAGCACCGGACAGGGACCCCTCCACTTT.